This TCR beta chain was recovered during a study of blood T cell repertoires in COVID-19. On the study more broadly: Samples came from the United States, Italy and Spain, spanning acute and convalescent COVID-19. T cells, B-cell-depleted T cells, or PBMCs supplied cDNA or gDNA.

CDR1 is SGHTA and CDR2 is FQGTGA in the germline V gene. The CDR3 extends over 16 amino acids. Trimming removed 6 bases from V and 6 bases from J; junction bases left unmatched: 8. Per the original data handling: For nucleated cells, counts were estimated from reference gene primer amplification. This table comes from immunoSEQ multiplex PCR, and its TCRdb copy is limited to in-frame clones, with some not included. V and J calls and clone size are copied from that table; D and trimming were computed from the DNA. In the table there are about 200,000 clones, around 90% of which are singletons. The chain joins TRBV7-3 to TRBJ2-3; 14 bases map to TRBD2. Specimen: peripheral blood. This TCR came from a man aged 35 to 55 with acute or convalescent COVID-19. For the CDR3, the DNA is TGTGCCAGCAGTCCTCGGACTAGCGGGGGGTGGGATACGCAGTATTTT. It is translated as CASSPRTSGGWDTQYF.